This TCR beta chain came from a study of cytomegalovirus exposure and HLA in healthy donors. Study results and caveats: Reports described diagnosis of cytomegalovirus status by the classifier as highly specific and sensitive. First-cohort TCR clusters tended to co-occur in the roughly 130 validation repertoires, a later analysis found.

Comment on this clone: Its specificity is not known.

Data came from immunoSEQ multiplex PCR; TCRdb stores just in-frame clones and leaves some out. The sample lists about 82,000 clones, about 95% occurring once. The CDR3 loop spans 16 amino acids. This chain joins TRBV21-1 and TRBJ2-7; the table's D gene call, TRBD2, was not cross checked with the DNA. TRBV21-1 represents a pseudogene. Sequences were obtained from PBMCs. The sequence was obtained from a woman aged 18-35 years in good health and CMV-seronegative. The CDR3 loop reads CASSKVPGSLSHEQYF. CDR3 bases: TGTGCCAGCAGCAAAGTACCGGGGTCGTTAAGCCACGAGCAGTACTTC.